Sequencing of this T cell receptor (beta chain) was carried out in a study of identical twins. The germline V gene encodes CDR1 LGHNA and CDR2 YNFKEQ. The CDR3 spans 19 residues. V shed 4 bases and J shed 1 base, with 22 bases lying between them. TCRdb itself ran the 5' RACE reads through MiXCR, one entry per CDR3 protein. Of about 530,000 distinct CDR3 sequences listed, approximately 20% are singletons. The sample also formed part of further work on yellow fever vaccine responses in identical twins.

This TCR was recovered from a woman under 30 in good health. J is TRBJ2-2 and V is TRBV4-2, with a possible D match to TRBD1 (6 bases). Sequenced: CD4+ T cells sorted from blood. Here the CDR3 reads CASSPYRELGSWNTGELFF. In nucleotides, the CDR3 is TGTGCCAGCAGCCCGTACAGGGAGCTAGGTTCATGGAACACCGGGGAGCTGTTTTTT.